The 26 T cell receptor beta chains reported below all come from one sample, sequenced in a study of blood T cells in healthy people across ages. A second PCR of roughly 7 to 11 cycles used a sample-barcoded 5' primer and a J-beta primer mix. TCRdb processed the 5' RACE reads anew with MiXCR; each CDR3 protein has one entry. This sample has roughly 2 million distinct CDR3 sequences, with around 50% found just once. Specimen: blood. The source of these receptors is a woman aged 40 to 50 in good health.

J is TRBJ2-6 and V is TRBV4-2; TRBD2 is a possible D gene (5 bases). V lost 6 bases, J lost 4 bases, and 22 bases lay in between. Looked up from germline, CDR1 is LGHNA and CDR2 is YNFKEQ. The CDR3 contains 18 residues. The CDR3 spells CASRPSPDGLGGANVLTF. CDR3 coding DNA: TGTGCCAGCAGACCTAGCCCGGACGGCCTAGGAGGGGCCAACGTCCTGACTTTC.

This chain connects TRBV3-1 to TRBJ1-1, with D perhaps TRBD1 (5 bases). Germline V gene sequence: CDR1 LGHDT, CDR2 YNNKEL (reference sequence). The CDR3 totals 13 residues. The V end lost 1 base, the J end lost 4 bases, and 7 bases lay between the germline ends. CDR3: CASSQGGPTEAFF. In DNA form, the CDR3 reads TGTGCCAGCAGCCAAGGGGGCCCCACTGAAGCTTTCTTT.

Concerning this clonotype: The junction does not match germline at one end; this may be a read error. The chain uses TRBV5-1 and TRBJ2-7; D possibly matches TRBD1 or TRBD2 (6 bases each). CDR1 is SGHRS, CDR2 YFSETQ, per germline. The CDR3 is made up of 14 amino acids. The CDR3 DNA reads TGCGCCAGCAGCTTAGGGGGGAGCTCCGACGAGCAGTACTTC. It specifies CASSLGGSSDEQYF. Combining the CDR3 with reference TRBV5-1 and TRBJ2-7 gives the whole variable domain KAGVTQTPRYLIKTRGQQVTLSCSPISGHRSVSWYQQTPGQGLQFLFEYFSETQRNKGNFPGRFSGRQFSNSRSEMNVSTLELGDSALYLCASSLGGSSDEQYFGPGTRLTVT.

About this clonotype: This may be a read error, as it is one base from a much larger clone. The genes are TRBV4-2 and TRBJ1-4, with D perhaps matching TRBD1 (6 bases). The CDR3 sequence is 17 residues long. The germline CDR1 and CDR2 sequences are LGHNA and YNFKEQ. The CDR3 DNA follows: TGTACCAGCAGCCAAAAGGACAGCCGAGGGTTTAATGAAAAACTGTTTTTT. This translates into CTSSQKDSRGFNEKLFF.

This chain joins TRBV7-2 and TRBJ2-5; D gene ambiguous. CDR1 is SGHTA, CDR2 FQGNSA, per germline. This CDR3 region has 15 residues. Between the trimmed V and J ends, which lost 7 bases and 1 base, there was a span of 16 bases. The CDR3 reads CASTRYAALQETQYF. The CDR3 DNA is TGTGCCAGCACCCGTTACGCGGCACTCCAAGAGACCCAGTACTTC.

This clonotype was recorded a few times. The V and J genes are TRBV27 and TRBJ2-7; 7 bases match TRBD2. The CDR3 has 14 amino acids. Unmatched junction bases numbered 10, after V lost 3 bases and J lost 8 bases. Germline V gene data show CDR1 as MNHEY and CDR2 as SMNVEV (reference sequence). The CDR3 DNA is TGTGCCAGCAGTTTTTCATCGGCTAGCGGTCAGCAGTACTTC. It codes for CASSFSSASGQQYF.

The chain uses TRBV13 and TRBJ2-5; perhaps TRBD2 as D (5 bases). Germline V gives CDR1 PRHDT, CDR2 FYEKMQ (reference sequence). There are 15 residues in the CDR3. V was cut by 4 bases and J by 3 bases, with 15 bases left in between. The CDR3 DNA reads TGTGCCAGCAGCTCCCGCGGACTGGAAAAAGAGACCCAGTACTTC. This codes for CASSSRGLEKETQYF.

V is TRBV5-6 and J is TRBJ2-7, with unresolved D. The V end lost 4 bases, the J end lost 0 bases, and 11 bases lay between the germline ends. Germline V gene sequence: CDR1 SGHDT, CDR2 YYEEEE. CDR3 length: 14 residues. The CDR3 loop is CASSSIGDSYEQYF. In DNA form, the CDR3 reads TGTGCCAGCAGCAGCATCGGCGACTCCTACGAGCAGTACTTC.

The rearrangement joins TRBV6-2 or TRBV6-3 to TRBJ2-2; TRBD1 matches 9 bases. Germline trimming cut 7 bases from V and 6 bases from J; bases unmatched to any gene: 9. The CDR3 totals 15 residues. Germline CDR1 is MNHEY and CDR2 is SVGEGT. CDR3 protein: CASTWDRETPGELFF. The CDR3 nucleotides read TGTGCCAGCACCTGGGACAGGGAAACTCCCGGGGAGCTGTTTTTT.

The chain has TRBV6-2 or TRBV6-3 and TRBJ2-5; 12 nucleotides match TRBD2. Germline loops: CDR1 MNHEY, CDR2 SVGEGT. The CDR3 contains 17 residues. The ends lost 0 bases at V and 2 bases at J; junction bases unmatched: 4. CDR3 amino acids: CASSYSLAGGRQETQYF. DNA for the CDR3: TGTGCCAGCAGTTACTCCCTAGCGGGGGGGCGGCAAGAGACCCAGTACTTC.

This clonotype was counted a few times. The chain joins TRBV29-1 to TRBJ2-3, with D possibly matching TRBD1 (5 bases). The CDR3 has 11 residues. Germline values: CDR1 SQVTM, CDR2 ANQGSEA. The V and J ends lost 7 bases and 6 bases respectively, with 11 bases between them. The CDR3 region has the DNA TGCAGCGGCCGACAGTTGGATACGCAGTATTTT. This codes for CSGRQLDTQYF.

Comments on this clonotype: A read error may account for a junction end that differs from germline. V and J are TRBV20-1 and TRBJ2-3; TRBD2 aligns across 9 bases. The CDR3 has 14 residues. Germline V lookup: CDR1 DFQATT, CDR2 SNEGSKA (reference sequence). The DNA of the CDR3 is TGCAGTGCTAGACTTGGGACTAGCAAAGATGCGCAGTATTTT. This translates into CSARLGTSKDAQYF.

V gene TRBV28 combines with J gene TRBJ2-1; possibly TRBD2 for D (6 bases). The germline V gene encodes CDR1 MDHEN and CDR2 SYDVKM. With 10 bases removed from V and 7 bases from J, the gap between germline ends came to 29 bases. This CDR3 spans 17 amino acids. CDR3 in amino acids: CATHIQRPEAGGNEQFF. The CDR3 DNA is TGTGCCACCCATATACAAAGACCAGAAGCGGGCGGGAATGAGCAGTTCTTC.

The chain couples TRBV6-2 or TRBV6-3 to TRBJ2-5; 8 nucleotides match TRBD2. The J call is doubtful: the DNA matches TRBJ2-7 better. Germline assignment: CDR1 MNHEY and CDR2 SVGEGT. The CDR3 totals 14 residues. CDR3 region: CASSRRGGPYEQYF. In DNA, the CDR3 is TGTGCCAGCAGCCGCCGCGGGGGGCCCTACGAGCAGTACTTC.

CDR3 coding DNA: TGTGCCAGCGGCTCCGCGACCCAAGAGACCCAGTACTTC. It encodes CASGSATQETQYF. The genes are TRBV7-2 and TRBJ2-5; D is ambiguous. Trimming stripped 8 bases from V and 1 base from J, with 11 bases between. The CDR3 spans 13 residues. In germline, CDR1 is SGHTA, CDR2 FQGNSA. Variable domain in full (rest from reference TRBV7-2 and TRBJ2-5): GAGVSQSPSNKVTEKGKDVELRCDPISGHTALYWYRQSLGQGLEFLIYFQGNSAPDKSGLPSDRFSAERTGGSVSTLTIQRTQQEDSAVYLCASGSATQETQYFGPGTRLLVL.

The V call is TRBV20-1, the J call TRBJ1-2, with 7 bases matching TRBD1. Germline CDR1 is DFQATT and CDR2 is SNEGSKA (reference sequence). Losses at the gene ends were 5 bases for V and 0 bases for J; bases not matched to a gene: 21. The CDR3 loop spans 19 amino acids. The CDR3 bases are TGCAGTGCTGTCCCGAGACAGGGCCGTATTCGACATTCTAACTATGGCTACACCTTC. This gives the protein CSAVPRQGRIRHSNYGYTF.

In this sample, this clonotype turned up a few times. V usage is TRBV7-2 and J usage is TRBJ2-1; D is uncertain. The CDR3 extends over 13 amino acids. Germline CDR1 SGHTA, CDR2 FQGNSA. Trimming cost V 8 bases and J 7 bases, with 15 bases left between them. This CDR3 reads CASCLPVENEQFF. For the CDR3, the DNA is TGTGCCAGCTGTCTCCCGGTAGAGAATGAGCAGTTCTTC.

The V call is TRBV5-6, the J call TRBJ2-7, with 7 bases aligning to TRBD2. The CDR3 extends over 16 amino acids. Germline V CDR1 and CDR2: SGHDT, YYEEEE. J gave up 0 bases and V 0 bases, and 6 bases lay outside the gene matches. The CDR3 spells CASSLGLAEVSYEQYF. In DNA form, the CDR3 reads TGTGCCAGCAGCTTGGGCCTAGCGGAGGTCTCCTACGAGCAGTACTTC. Supplemented by reference TRBV5-6 and TRBJ2-7, the full variable domain reads DAGVTQSPTHLIKTRGQQVTLRCSPKSGHDTVSWYQQALGQGPQFIFQYYEEEERQRGNFPDRFSGHQFPNYSSELNVNALLLGDSALYLCASSLGLAEVSYEQYFGPGTRLTVT.

The J gene is TRBJ2-1, the V gene TRBV25-1, with 9 nucleotides matching TRBD1. From germline, CDR1 is MGHDK and CDR2 SYGVNS. The V segment lost 3 bases and the J segment 3 bases; nucleotides outside the gene matches: 9. The CDR3 is 17 amino acids. Here the CDR3 reads CASSEGPTGGIYNEQFF. The CDR3 DNA sequence: TGTGCCAGCAGTGAGGGGCCTACAGGGGGCATCTACAATGAGCAGTTCTTC.

This clonotype was found a few times. V and J are TRBV7-3 and TRBJ1-4; no definite D call. Germline lookup yields CDR1 SGHTA and CDR2 FQGTGA. V lost 5 bases and J 5 bases, leaving 15 bases between the germline ends. This CDR3 is built from 15 residues. This CDR3 reads CASSRTAGPNEKLFF. Written as DNA, the CDR3 is TGTGCCAGCAGCCGCACCGCCGGGCCCAATGAAAAACTGTTTTTT.

V usage is TRBV4-1 and J usage is TRBJ2-5; 7 positions match TRBD1. V shed 4 bases and J 10 bases; nucleotides not matched to a gene: 9. The CDR3 has 13 residues. Germline CDR1 reads MGHRA; CDR2 reads YSYEKL. CDR3 sequence: CASSRDSPRDQYF. The CDR3 DNA reads as TGCGCCAGCAGCCGGGACAGCCCCCGGGACCAGTACTTC.

The genes are TRBV27 and TRBJ1-5, with D possibly matching TRBD1 (6 bases). The CDR3 totals 13 residues. Germline loops: CDR1 MNHEY, CDR2 SMNVEV (reference sequence). V was cut by 5 bases and J by 5 bases, with 10 bases left in between. The CDR3, as DNA: TGTGCCAGCAGTCTACAGGGACATCAGCCCCAGCATTTT. This encodes CASSLQGHQPQHF.

For this clonotype: A much larger clonotype is one base distant, so this may be a read error. This chain links TRBV29-1 with TRBJ2-7; D remains unclear. From germline, CDR1 is SQVTM and CDR2 ANQGSEA. This CDR3 contains 11 residues. The chain's CDR3 is CSVEHIDERYF. CDR3 coding DNA: TGCAGCGTTGAACATATCGACGAGCGGTACTTC.

The CDR3 protein is CASRQGLGSIQYF. DNA for the CDR3: TGTGCCAGCAGACAAGGACTAGGTAGCATTCAGTACTTC. The genes are TRBV6-5 and TRBJ2-4; 7 bases fit TRBD2. Losses at the gene ends were 6 bases for V and 9 bases for J; bases not matched to a gene: 8. CDR3 length: 13 amino acids. Germline assignment: CDR1 MNHEY and CDR2 SVGAGI.

This chain joins TRBV20-1 and TRBJ1-5; a weak D match, TRBD1 (5 bases). Germline values: CDR1 DFQATT, CDR2 SNEGSKA (reference sequence). The CDR3 contains 12 residues. V was shortened by 7 bases and J by 6 bases, with 13 bases between the two germline ends. CDR3 amino acids: CSVGRALQPQHF. CDR3 DNA: TGCAGTGTTGGCAGGGCCCTTCAGCCCCAGCATTTT.

This clonotype was observed a single time. The J gene is TRBJ2-4, the V gene TRBV27, with 11 bases matching TRBD1. The J call could be wrong; TRBJ2-7 is a better fit for the DNA end. The CDR3 length is 14 residues. The V gene's germline CDR1 is MNHEY and CDR2 SMNVEV (reference sequence). The CDR3 sequence is CASSTGTGGAEQYF. Written as DNA, the CDR3 is TGTGCCAGCAGTACCGGGACAGGGGGGGCCGAGCAGTACTTC.